This TCR beta chain is from a study of blood T cells in healthy people across ages. V dropped 9 bases and J dropped 1 base, with 21 bases sitting between them. The CDR3 is 17 amino acids. Per the germline V gene, CDR1 is KGHDR and CDR2 is SFDVKD. Sample-barcoded 5' priming and a J-beta primer mix drove a second PCR of 7 to 11 cycles. TCRdb recomputed calls from the 5' RACE reads with MiXCR, one row per CDR3 protein. The sample contains hundreds of thousands of distinct CDR3 sequences, around three fifths of which appear only once. This TCR came from a man aged 35 to 55 in good health. Sequencing input: blood. The V gene is TRBV24-1, the J gene TRBJ2-1, with a weak D call TRBD1 (6 bases). The DNA of the CDR3 is TGTGCCACCGGGGTAGGTAGAACAGGGCGGTCCTACAATGAGCAGTTCTTC. Translation gives CATGVGRTGRSYNEQFF.